This TCR beta chain appears in the sequencing data of a study of blood T cells in healthy people across ages. Study-level points and caveats: There were more naive CD4+ cells and higher diversity in long-lived donors than in aged donors. Older age went with lower TCR beta diversity per million T cells, in a roughly linear way. PBMCs went unsorted, and a conclusive naive versus antigen-experienced comparison was therefore prevented.

Losses at the gene ends were 4 bases for V and 6 bases for J; bases not matched to a gene: 11. The CDR3 covers 16 residues. Germline V CDR1 and CDR2: MNHNY, SVGAGI (reference sequence). In the case of this clonotype: What it binds is not known.

A second PCR of 7 to 11 cycles used a sample-barcoded 5' primer and a J-beta primer mix. One entry per CDR3 protein results from TCRdb running MiXCR on the 5' RACE reads. The table lists 1.5 million to 1.8 million distinct CDR3 sequences, roughly 43% of them singletons, with around 4% in the top ten. Each sample gave at least 7 million isolated PBMCs. What was sequenced was blood. The TCR was taken from a woman aged 18 to 35 in good health. The chain combines TRBV6-6 with TRBJ2-1, with 8 bases lining up with TRBD2. In DNA, the CDR3 is TGTGCCAGCAGTTCGGTAGCCGGGGGGGGTTTCAATGAGCAGTTCTTC. Its translation: CASSSVAGGGFNEQFF.